Listed below are T cell receptor beta chains from one sample, sequenced in a study of regulatory T cells in long-lasting Graves disease. TCRdb re-called the multiplex PCR reads with MiXCR, one entry per CDR3 protein. The sample contains hundreds of thousands of distinct CDR3 sequences, 16% of which appear only once. The same specimen was also included in a second study, on T cells in Graves' hyperthyroidism and ophthalmopathy.

The material sequenced was peripheral blood mononuclear cells (PBMCs), taken at new diagnosis, from a patient treated with antithyroid drugs. These receptors originate from a woman in her twenties or thirties with Graves disease. Each CDR3 is given with its conserved first and last residue. The order of the fields is V gene, clone size, D gene, J gene, CDR3 DNA, CDR3 protein. The D gene is left open where the match is weak. Clone size is stated in some rows and not others, as once, few, many or a class when expanded.

v_call: TRBV12-3/TRBV12-4
clone_size: once
d_call: NA
j_call: TRBJ2-3
cdr3_nt: TGTGCCAGCACCCAATTCCCGAGGGGTTACAGCACAGATACGCAGTATTTT
cdr3_aa: CASTQFPRGYSTDTQYF

v_call: TRBV30
clone_size: few
d_call: NA
j_call: TRBJ2-7
cdr3_nt: TGTGCCTGGAGTCCAGGGTCTCAGTACGAGCAGTACTTC
cdr3_aa: CAWSPGSQYEQYF

v_call: TRBV12-3/TRBV12-4
clone_size: many
d_call: TRBD1
j_call: TRBJ2-7
cdr3_nt: TGTGCCAGCAGCCGGAGGACAGGGGCAAGCGAGCAGTACTTC
cdr3_aa: CASSRRTGASEQYF

v_call: TRBV3-1
clone_size: few
d_call: NA
j_call: TRBJ2-1
cdr3_nt: TGTGCCAGCAGACCCGCGGGTGGGGGTATTGAGCAGTTCTTC
cdr3_aa: CASRPAGGGIEQFF

v_call: TRBV15
clone_size: many
d_call: NA
j_call: TRBJ1-1
cdr3_nt: TGTGCCACCAGCAATGTGGTCCGGAACACTGAAGCTTTCTTT
cdr3_aa: CATSNVVRNTEAFF

v_call: TRBV3-1
clone_size: NA
d_call: TRBD1
j_call: TRBJ1-1
cdr3_nt: TGTGCCAGCAGCCAAGACTTAGGGACAGGGACTACTGAAGCTTTCTTT
cdr3_aa: CASSQDLGTGTTEAFF

v_call: TRBV20-1
clone_size: few
d_call: NA
j_call: TRBJ2-5
cdr3_nt: TGCAGTGCTAGAGATTTGTCGGGTCAAGAGACCCAGTACTTC
cdr3_aa: CSARDLSGQETQYF

v_call: TRBV9
clone_size: NA
d_call: NA
j_call: TRBJ2-2
cdr3_nt: TGTGCCAGCAGCGTAGGCCAGGGGTTCAGCACCGGGGAGCTGTCTTTT
cdr3_aa: CASSVGQGFSTGELSF

v_call: TRBV6-1
clone_size: many
d_call: NA
j_call: TRBJ1-5
cdr3_nt: TGTGCCAGCACGGGGTATAGCAATCAGCCCCAGCATTTT
cdr3_aa: CASTGYSNQPQHF

v_call: TRBV20-1
clone_size: NA
d_call: TRBD1
j_call: TRBJ2-1
cdr3_nt: TGCAGTGCTCCCTCTGCCGTAAAGGGGGCCAAAAATGAGCAGTTCTTC
cdr3_aa: CSAPSAVKGAKNEQFF

v_call: TRBV7-9
clone_size: NA
d_call: TRBD2
j_call: TRBJ2-2
cdr3_nt: TGTGCCAGCGACCAGAGCAGCGGGAGCGGGGAGCTGTTTTTT
cdr3_aa: CASDQSSGSGELFF

v_call: TRBV24-1
clone_size: few
d_call: NA
j_call: TRBJ2-3
cdr3_nt: TGTGCCACCAGTGGTTACACAGATACGCAGTATTTT
cdr3_aa: CATSGYTDTQYF

v_call: TRBV19
clone_size: NA
d_call: TRBD1
j_call: TRBJ1-5
cdr3_nt: TGTGCCAGTAGTATCGATGGACAGGGGAAAGGTCAGCCCCAGCATTTT
cdr3_aa: CASSIDGQGKGQPQHF

v_call: TRBV30
clone_size: few
d_call: NA
j_call: TRBJ1-6
cdr3_nt: TGTGCCTGGAGTGTACCTTATAATTCACCCCTCCACTTT
cdr3_aa: CAWSVPYNSPLHF

v_call: TRBV2
clone_size: NA
d_call: NA
j_call: TRBJ1-6
cdr3_nt: TGTGCCAGCAGTGAATTTATGGGTGACTCCTATAATTCACCCCTCCACTTT
cdr3_aa: CASSEFMGDSYNSPLHF

v_call: TRBV3-1
clone_size: once
d_call: NA
j_call: TRBJ1-6
cdr3_nt: TGTGCCAGCAGCCAAACCGGAAGTTCACCCCTCCACTTT
cdr3_aa: CASSQTGSSPLHF

v_call: TRBV28
clone_size: many
d_call: NA
j_call: TRBJ2-6
cdr3_nt: TGTGCCACCGAGAACTCTGGGGCCAACGTCCTGACTTTC
cdr3_aa: CATENSGANVLTF

v_call: TRBV20-1
clone_size: few
d_call: NA
j_call: TRBJ1-4
cdr3_nt: TGCAGTGCTAGCCCTAGGGGTCGCGCTAATGAAAAACTGTTTTTT
cdr3_aa: CSASPRGRANEKLFF

v_call: TRBV6-2/TRBV6-3
clone_size: many
d_call: NA
j_call: TRBJ1-4
cdr3_nt: TGTGCCAGCAGTTACGATGAAAAACTGTTTTTT
cdr3_aa: CASSYDEKLFF

v_call: TRBV6-1
clone_size: many
d_call: TRBD2
j_call: TRBJ2-7
cdr3_nt: TGTGCCAGCCGTCCCCTAGCGGGAGTTCGGTACGAGCAGTACTTC
cdr3_aa: CASRPLAGVRYEQYF

v_call: TRBV2
clone_size: many
d_call: NA
j_call: TRBJ2-7
cdr3_nt: TGTGCCAGCAGTGTAAGAGAGGGGCCCTACGAGCAGTACTTC
cdr3_aa: CASSVREGPYEQYF

v_call: TRBV7-8
clone_size: many
d_call: NA
j_call: TRBJ1-4
cdr3_nt: TGTGCCAGCAGTTCTACCGGGACGGCGGAAAAACTGTTTTTT
cdr3_aa: CASSSTGTAEKLFF

v_call: TRBV5-1
clone_size: few
d_call: NA
j_call: TRBJ2-7
cdr3_nt: TGCGCCAGCAGTGGGGATCCGAACTCCTACGAGCAGTACTTC
cdr3_aa: CASSGDPNSYEQYF

v_call: TRBV24-1
clone_size: NA
d_call: NA
j_call: TRBJ2-5
cdr3_nt: TGTGCCACCAGTGCGGCACGAGAGACCCAGTACTTC
cdr3_aa: CATSAARETQYF

v_call: TRBV15
clone_size: NA
d_call: NA
j_call: TRBJ2-5
cdr3_nt: TGTGCCACCAGCAGAGTATCAGAGACCCAGTACTTC
cdr3_aa: CATSRVSETQYF

v_call: TRBV18
clone_size: NA
d_call: NA
j_call: TRBJ2-7
cdr3_nt: TGTGCCAGCTCACAGTTAGACAACCGGGGGATCGAGCAGTACTTC
cdr3_aa: CASSQLDNRGIEQYF

v_call: TRBV2
clone_size: many
d_call: NA
j_call: TRBJ2-7
cdr3_nt: TGTGCCAGCAATGTCAAGCCGCTATACGAGCAGTACTTC
cdr3_aa: CASNVKPLYEQYF

v_call: TRBV4-1
clone_size: NA
d_call: NA
j_call: TRBJ2-3
cdr3_nt: TGCGCCAGCAGCGGGGGAAGCGGGACACCTAACACAGATACGCAGTATTTT
cdr3_aa: CASSGGSGTPNTDTQYF

v_call: TRBV6-1
clone_size: many
d_call: NA
j_call: TRBJ1-5
cdr3_nt: TGTGCCAGCAGAGACCGGCGGTTGGTGCATTTT
cdr3_aa: CASRDRRLVHF

v_call: TRBV9
clone_size: many
d_call: TRBD1
j_call: TRBJ2-7
cdr3_nt: TGTGCCAGCAGCGGGGACAGTCAAAGGGACGAGCAGTACTTC
cdr3_aa: CASSGDSQRDEQYF

v_call: TRBV19
clone_size: NA
d_call: NA
j_call: TRBJ1-5
cdr3_nt: TGTGCCAGTAGTATGAGGGACAAGGCACCGACCCTCAATCAGCCCCAGCATTTT
cdr3_aa: CASSMRDKAPTLNQPQHF

v_call: TRBV11-2
clone_size: NA
d_call: NA
j_call: TRBJ2-1
cdr3_nt: TGTGCCAGCAGCTTAACTTTTGCGGCCCTTGGTGAGCAGTTCTTC
cdr3_aa: CASSLTFAALGEQFF

v_call: TRBV18
clone_size: few
d_call: TRBD1
j_call: TRBJ1-1
cdr3_nt: TGTGCCAGCTCACCCCTGGACAGGGGACGGAACACTGAAGCTTTCTTT
cdr3_aa: CASSPLDRGRNTEAFF